The 24 T cell receptor beta chains below all came from one sample that was sequenced in a study of memory CD4+ T cells and cytomegalovirus serostatus. The sort gate was single viable CD3+CD4+CD8-CD45RO+ cells for memory CD4+ T cells. Clones were sequenced by immunoSEQ multiplex PCR, and TCRdb holds only the in-frame ones, with some missing. This sample has some 52,000 clones, with around four fifths found just once. Sequenced input: memory CD4+ T cells from blood. The receptors were sampled from an adult in good health and CMV-seronegative.

The chain recombines TRBV7-9 with TRBJ1-3; 7 bases line up with TRBD1. This CDR3 contains 14 residues. The V segment lost 3 bases and the J segment 8 bases; nucleotides outside the gene matches: 7. CDR1 and CDR2 (germline): SEHNR, FQNEAQ (reference sequence). The CDR3 region is CASSLGTEGDTIYF. The CDR3, as DNA: TGTGCCAGCAGCTTGGGGACAGAGGGCGACACCATATATTTT.

The rearrangement links TRBV19 to TRBJ1-5; 7 bases align to TRBD1. The CDR3 consists of 16 residues. With 5 bases clipped from V and 5 bases from J, the junction kept 12 bases outside the gene matches. Per the germline V gene, CDR1 is LNHDA and CDR2 is SQIVND (reference sequence). The CDR3 coding sequence is TGTGCCAGTAGTGGCTTCGACAGGGTAAACTATCAGCCCCAGCATTTT. As protein: CASSGFDRVNYQPQHF.

The chain uses TRBV28 and TRBJ1-4; D remains ambiguous. CDR3 size: 14 residues. The germline V gene encodes CDR1 MDHEN and CDR2 SYDVKM. Between the trimmed V and J ends, which lost 9 bases and 4 bases, there was a span of 15 bases. In DNA, the CDR3 is TGTGCCAGTGGGGAAGGGCAGAATAATGAAAAACTGTTTTTT. It yields the protein CASGEGQNNEKLFF.

The chain combines TRBV19 with TRBJ2-7; TRBD2 agrees at 9 bases. Unmatched junction bases numbered 14, after V lost 7 bases and J lost 4 bases. The CDR3 is 16 amino acids. Germline CDR1 LNHDA, CDR2 SQIVND (reference sequence). CDR3 DNA: TGTGCCAGTACCAATCCTGGGGTAGCGGGAGAGTACGAGCAGTACTTC. It is translated as CASTNPGVAGEYEQYF.

The V and J genes are TRBV10-3 and TRBJ2-7; the match to TRBD1 covers 7 bases. V was pared by 6 bases and J by 1 base, with 15 bases of the junction left unmatched. The CDR3 totals 17 residues. Germline lookup yields CDR1 ENHRY and CDR2 SYGVKD. CDR3 sequence: CAISKGQPTGSSYEQYF. Here the CDR3 DNA reads TGTGCCATCAGCAAGGGACAGCCGACAGGTTCTTCCTACGAGCAGTACTTC.

V usage is TRBV5-1 and J usage is TRBJ2-5; D call uncertain. Germline V gene sequence: CDR1 SGHRS, CDR2 YFSETQ. The CDR3 is 12 residues long. V shed 0 bases and J shed 5 bases, with 5 bases lying between them. The CDR3 region has the DNA TGCGCCAGCAGCTTGGATCGGGAGACCCAGTACTTC. Encoded protein: CASSLDRETQYF. Filled out from reference TRBV5-1 and TRBJ2-5, the complete variable domain reads KAGVTQTPRYLIKTRGQQVTLSCSPISGHRSVSWYQQTPGQGLQFLFEYFSETQRNKGNFPGRFSGRQFSNSRSEMNVSTLELGDSALYLCASSLDRETQYFGPGTRLLVL.

The chain links TRBV28 to TRBJ1-2, with 11 bases identical to TRBD1. V trimming: 10 bases; J trimming: 7 bases; junction bases outside the gene matches: 8. In germline, CDR1 is MDHEN, CDR2 SYDVKM. The CDR3 sequence is 13 residues long. The CDR3 DNA reads TGTGCCACCAACGGACAGGGGGCACGTGGCTACACCTTC. Translated, it gives CATNGQGARGYTF.

Concerning this clone: Other DNA sequences in this specimen translate into the identical CDR3. CDR3 residues: CASSQDVSMPEAFF. The CDR3 DNA reads TGTGCCAGCAGCCAAGATGTCAGCATGCCAGAGGCTTTCTTT. This chain links TRBV4-2 with TRBJ1-1; D is unclear. The CDR3 is 14 amino acids. The V end was cut by 0 bases, the J end by 11 bases, with 16 bases between. Looked up from germline, CDR1 is LGHNA and CDR2 is YNFKEQ.

The chain couples TRBV11-1 to TRBJ1-2, with a possible D match to TRBD1 (6 bases). The CDR3 spans 14 residues. Looked up from germline, CDR1 is SGHAT and CDR2 is FQDESV (reference sequence). Trimming removed 5 bases from V and 5 bases from J, with 15 bases in between. The CDR3 nucleotides read TGTGCCAGCAGCCTCCGGGACAACTTGTATGGCTACACCTTC. It is translated as CASSLRDNLYGYTF.

The chain is built from TRBV10-3 and TRBJ2-4; TRBD2 matches at 7 bases. V dropped 6 bases and J dropped 1; count of bases not matched to a gene: 3. The germline gives CDR1 ENHRY, CDR2 SYGVKD. The CDR3 length is 14 residues. In DNA, the CDR3 is TGTGCCATCAGCCAAGCGGGGGCCAAAAACATTCAGTACTTC. Translated, it gives CAISQAGAKNIQYF.

This sequence joins TRBV7-6 and TRBJ1-2; D may be TRBD1 (5 bases). Trimming removed 5 bases from V and 0 bases from J, with 13 bases in between. Germline-derived CDR1 and CDR2 are SGHVS and FNYEAQ. This CDR3 spans 15 amino acids. CDR3 bases: TGTGCCAGCAGCCCCGGACACACCGCTAACTATGGCTACACCTTC. It translates to CASSPGHTANYGYTF.

The chain uses TRBV5-1 and TRBJ2-7, with D perhaps TRBD1 or TRBD2 (6 bases each). The CDR3 covers 17 residues. Trimming left V 2 bases short and J 9 bases short, with 27 bases between. The germline CDR1 and CDR2 sequences are SGHRS and YFSETQ. The CDR3: CASSLKPDGGRGSTQYF. The CDR3 bases are TGCGCCAGCAGCTTAAAACCCGACGGGGGCAGGGGCAGTACGCAGTACTTC.

J is TRBJ2-3 and V is TRBV4-3; TRBD1 might be the D (6 bases). V shed 0 bases and J shed 2 bases, with 18 bases lying between them. The CDR3 length is 18 residues. Germline V CDR1 and CDR2: LGHNA, YSLEER. The CDR3 sequence is CASSQDRRGWGHTDTQYF. In nucleotides, the CDR3 is TGCGCCAGCAGCCAAGACCGTCGAGGTTGGGGGCACACAGATACGCAGTATTTT.

The chain recombines TRBV7-9 with TRBJ1-2, with D perhaps matching TRBD1 (6 bases). Trimming stripped 3 bases from V and 0 bases from J, with 11 bases between. The CDR3 has 15 amino acids. Germline V CDR1 and CDR2: SEHNR, FQNEAQ (reference sequence). The CDR3 loop reads CASSFADRPNYGYTF. The CDR3 nucleotides read TGTGCCAGCAGCTTTGCTGACAGGCCTAACTATGGCTACACCTTC.

The V gene is TRBV2, the J gene TRBJ1-5; 8 bases line up with TRBD1. V dropped 6 bases and J dropped 0; count of bases not matched to a gene: 13. Germline lookup yields CDR1 SNHLY and CDR2 FYNNEI. There are 18 residues in the CDR3. CDR3 DNA: TGTGCCAGCAGGGGACCCGGGACAGGATCATATAGCAATCAGCCCCAGCATTTT. Translating gives CASRGPGTGSYSNQPQHF.

V is TRBV4-1 and J is TRBJ1-2; unclear D gene. V lost 4 bases and J 2 bases, leaving 17 bases between the germline ends. CDR1 and CDR2 (germline): MGHRA, YSYEKL. The CDR3 has 16 amino acids. For the CDR3, the DNA is TGCGCCAGCAGCCGATTCCTAGGGATCCAGAACTATGGCTACACCTTC. Protein: CASSRFLGIQNYGYTF.

This clone was found a few times. The chain combines TRBV11-1 with TRBJ2-3, with D hard to call. V was clipped by 7 bases and J by 6 bases, with 20 bases between them. Germline values: CDR1 SGHAT, CDR2 FQDESV (reference sequence). CDR3 size: 15 residues. CDR3 in DNA: TGTGCCAGCAAAATGACCCCGACACGGTGGGATACGCAGTATTTT. It encodes CASKMTPTRWDTQYF.

This clone appeared a single time. The chain employs TRBV11-2 and TRBJ2-3; D is perhaps TRBD1 (6 bases). CDR3 length: 12 residues. Trimming stripped 10 bases from V and 5 bases from J, with 13 bases between. Per germline, CDR1 SGHAT and CDR2 FQNNGV. The CDR3 is CATEVGGDTQYF. CDR3 DNA sequence: TGTGCCACCGAGGTAGGGGGAGATACGCAGTATTTT. Full variable domain (remainder filled in from reference TRBV11-2 and TRBJ2-3): EAGVAQSPRYKIIEKRQSVAFWCNPISGHATLYWYQQILGQGPKLLIQFQNNGVVDDSQLPKDRFSAERLKGVDSTLKIQPAKLEDSAVYLCATEVGGDTQYFGPGTRLTVL.

The chain couples TRBV5-1 to TRBJ1-3; a weak D match, TRBD1 (5 bases). Per germline, CDR1 SGHRS and CDR2 YFSETQ. The CDR3 consists of 15 residues. The V end lost 5 bases, the J end lost 0 bases, and 12 bases lay between the germline ends. CDR3: CASRLTGVSGNTIYF. The DNA for the CDR3 is TGCGCCAGCAGGTTAACAGGTGTCTCTGGAAACACCATATATTTT.

The rearrangement joins TRBV11-3 to TRBJ2-2; a weak D match, TRBD2 (7 bases). Trimming pared 5 bases from V and 0 bases from J, leaving 16 bases between. This CDR3 has 17 residues. CDR1 is SGHNT and CDR2 is YENEEA in the germline V gene. CDR3 in amino acids: CASSPAWGGPNTGELFF. Written as DNA, the CDR3 is TGTGCCAGCAGCCCCGCCTGGGGGGGCCCGAACACCGGGGAGCTGTTTTTT.

This rearrangement joins TRBV4-3 to TRBJ1-2, with 7 bases that match TRBD1. Per the germline V gene, CDR1 is LGHNA and CDR2 is YSLEER. This CDR3 is 17 amino acids long. After removal of 0 bases from V and 3 bases from J, the junction contained 10 bases not matched to a gene. The CDR3 sequence: CASSQDARQGFDYGYTF. CDR3 DNA sequence: TGCGCCAGCAGCCAAGACGCGAGACAGGGATTCGACTATGGCTACACCTTC.

J is TRBJ1-2 and V is TRBV5-5; TRBD1 aligns across 7 bases. From germline, CDR1 is SGHKS and CDR2 YYEKEE (reference sequence). The CDR3 contains 12 residues. J gave up 4 bases and V 4 bases, and 1 base lay outside the gene matches. Here the CDR3 DNA reads TGTGCCAGCAGCCCAGGGGGCTATGGCTACACCTTC. Amino acid sequence: CASSPGGYGYTF.

This clone was observed a handful of times. This chain links TRBV7-7 with TRBJ2-3; D is tentatively TRBD1 or TRBD2 (6 bases each). Germline loops: CDR1 SSHAT, CDR2 FNYEAQ (reference sequence). Between the trimmed V and J ends, which lost 5 bases and 3 bases, there was a span of 15 bases. The CDR3 sequence is 15 residues long. The chain's CDR3 is CASSPQGTPTDTQYF. Written as DNA, the CDR3 is TGTGCCAGCAGCCCCCAGGGGACTCCTACAGATACGCAGTATTTT.

The chain has TRBV28 and TRBJ1-6; D is uncertain. There are 14 residues in the CDR3. The V and J ends lost 4 bases and 4 bases respectively, with 8 bases between them. Germline assignment: CDR1 MDHEN and CDR2 SYDVKM. CDR3 protein: CASSSGEYNSPLHF. CDR3 DNA: TGTGCCAGCAGTTCGGGAGAATATAATTCACCCCTCCACTTT.